The rows below give T cell receptor beta chains drawn from one sample of a study of blood T cells in healthy people across ages. A single record per CDR3 protein comes from TCRdb applying MiXCR to the 5' RACE reads. Among about 1,500,000 distinct CDR3 sequences listed, about 28% were seen once. The source material was blood. These TCRs come from a woman in her thirties in good health. The CDR3 runs from the conserved cysteine through the conserved F or W. The order of the fields is V gene, CDR3 protein.

>TRBV12-3/TRBV12-4
CASSTQATRGGYTF
>TRBV28
CASRMGGWGETQYF
>TRBV20-1
CSAARGQGYSYNEQFF
>TRBV28
CASSPPDTPYEQYF
>TRBV5-1
CASSLDRQSGDEQYF
>TRBV12-3/TRBV12-4
CASSSYISTTNEKLFF
>TRBV30
CAWADRNEQFF
>TRBV29-1
CSVGTSGRNTGELFF
>TRBV6-5
CASSTGGSGRTEAFF
>TRBV7-9
CASSIILDGGAVEQFF
>TRBV6-5
CASRSQVNQPQHF
>TRBV5-5
CASSGRGIPYGYTF
>TRBV4-1
CASSLHAGEDNEQFF
>TRBV7-8
CASSFWGGEGSYNEQFF
>TRBV2
CASTVYRQETQDF
>TRBV7-2
CASSLEAVRANTEAFF
>TRBV20-1
CSANRFSLNTEAFF
>TRBV5-1
CASSSTPTDRWGETQYF
>TRBV12-5
CASGLTGDYNEQFF
>TRBV12-3/TRBV12-4
CASSPPGSGDEQYF
>TRBV6-5
CASSRAGDQPQHF
>TRBV9
CASSARVAGELFF
>TRBV12-3/TRBV12-4
CASSTQGLVQYF
>TRBV11-2
CASSLEGLRQETQFF
>TRBV18
CASSPERQRNTEAFF
>TRBV6-2/TRBV6-3
CASRSLTGGENTGELFF
>TRBV29-1
CSVDSGELFF
>TRBV3-1
CASSQDGLAYEQYF
>TRBV29-1
CSVLIPEAFF